A selection of T cell receptor beta chains follows, all from one sample in a study of molecular identifiers for immune sequencing clone quantification. TCRdb ran MiXCR on the PCR reads and lists one entry per CDR3 protein. Among 300,000 to 350,000 distinct CDR3 sequences listed, about a fifth were seen once. Sequenced material: naive CD8+ T cells from blood, with Jurkat cell RNA spiked in. These receptors were obtained from a human donor in good health. Some libraries in this study had Jurkat cell RNA spiked in. The CDR3 runs from the conserved cysteine through the conserved F or W. The D gene is left open where the match is weak. The size field is filled for only some rows; it gives once, few, many or a size class.

clone_size j_call v_call d_call cdr3_nt cdr3_aa
many TRBJ2-7 TRBV4-2 TRBD1 TGTGCCAGCGCGACAGGGGGGGGCGAGCAGTACTTC CASATGGGEQYF
many TRBJ2-1 TRBV7-8 - TGTGCCAGCAGCTTATACAGCTTGAGTGGGCAGTTCTTC CASSLYSLSGQFF
many TRBJ2-5 TRBV9 TRBD2 TGTGCCAGCAGCGTAGAACTAGCGGGAGTCGAGACCCAGTACTTC CASSVELAGVETQYF
many TRBJ2-7 TRBV7-9 - TGTGCCAGCACCCAGAGAGGCGGCGAGCAGTACTTC CASTQRGGEQYF
many TRBJ2-2 TRBV24-1 TRBD2 TGTGCCACCAGTGATCGTAGCGGGGGCACCGGGGAGCTGTTTTTT CATSDRSGGTGELFF
few TRBJ1-1 TRBV15 - TGTGCCGCGGGGGCGGTAAACACTGAAGCTTTCTTT CAAGAVNTEAFF
many TRBJ2-3 TRBV12-3/TRBV12-4 - TGTGCCAGCAGCCCATCCGTAGCTGCTAGCACAGATACGCAGTATTTT CASSPSVAASTDTQYF
many TRBJ1-1 TRBV20-1 - TGCAGTGCTAGAGGGACGGATCGAATAATGAACACTGAAGCTTTCTTT CSARGTDRIMNTEAFF
- TRBJ2-5 TRBV4-3 - TGCGCCAGCAGCCAAGATGTAACGTGGCGCGGGGAGACCCAGTACTTC CASSQDVTWRGETQYF
- TRBJ2-2 TRBV19 TRBD2 TGTGCCAGTAGTATCGGGCTAGCGGGGGGTTCCGGGGAGCTGTTTTTT CASSIGLAGGSGELFF
- TRBJ1-1 TRBV4-1 TRBD1 TGCGCCAGCAGCCTGCTTTCACAGGGGAGCCCTGAAGCTTTCTTT CASSLLSQGSPEAFF
many TRBJ1-1 TRBV7-9 TRBD1 TGTGCCAGCAGCTTAGCAGGTCGACAGGGGGCAGAGACTGAAGCTTTCTTT CASSLAGRQGAETEAFF
many TRBJ1-1 TRBV6-2/TRBV6-3 - TGTGCCAGCAGCACCACAGGGAACACTGAAGCTTTCTTT CASSTTGNTEAFF
many TRBJ1-1 TRBV6-2/TRBV6-3 - TGTGCCAGCAGTTACGAGAGGGGCGAGGGGGACACTGAAGCTTTCTTT CASSYERGEGDTEAFF
- TRBJ2-3 TRBV6-6 TRBD1 TGTGCCAGCAGTTGCCCAGGGGGCCTCACAGATACGCAGTATTTT CASSCPGGLTDTQYF
few TRBJ2-7 TRBV20-1 - TGCAGTGCTAGAAAAAGGGGAGACTACGAGCAGTACTTC CSARKRGDYEQYF
few TRBJ2-3 TRBV28 TRBD2 TGTGCCAGCAGTTTCAGACTAGCGGGTTTGTTTAGGTATTTT CASSFRLAGLFRYF
- TRBJ2-7 TRBV9 - TGTGCCAGCAGCGGGGACGGGGGGCTACCTTACGAGCAGTACTTC CASSGDGGLPYEQYF
- TRBJ2-2 TRBV6-5 - TGTGCCAGCAGTCGCGACAGCGCGAACACCGGGGAGCTGTTTTTT CASSRDSANTGELFF
many TRBJ2-7 TRBV12-3/TRBV12-4 - TGTGCCAGCACCCCTGGCGGCCAGGGGAACGAGCAGTACTTC CASTPGGQGNEQYF
many TRBJ2-2 TRBV18 TRBD2 TGTGCCAGCTCACCTGGACTAGCCCTGAACACCGGGGAGCTGTTTTTT CASSPGLALNTGELFF
many TRBJ1-1 TRBV3-1 - TGTGCCAGCAGCCACGGGTTCACTGAAGCTTTCTTT CASSHGFTEAFF